A single sample is the source of the 9 T cell receptor beta chains below, sequenced in a study of radiation and T cells in renal cell carcinoma. The method was immunoSEQ multiplex PCR; TCRdb's version includes in-frame clones alone and lacks a portion of them. The repertoire holds 55,000 to 65,000 clones, with 65% to 80% as singletons. Documented time point: baseline pretreatment blood. Treatment specified: 15 Gy SBRT to primary tumor, nephrectomy 4 weeks later. Sequencing was performed on blood, taken from a patient whose treatment included radiotherapy and nephrectomy. The receptors derive from a man aged 55 to 69 with renal cell carcinoma.

The chain is built from TRBV29-1 and TRBJ2-1; D may be TRBD2 (5 bases). CDR1 is SQVTM and CDR2 is ANQGSEA in the germline V gene. V lost 1 base, J lost 6 bases, and 16 bases lay in between. This CDR3 has 15 residues. The CDR3 DNA follows: TGCAGCGTTGAAGGTATACTAGTGGGGTTCAATGAGCAGTTCTTC. As protein: CSVEGILVGFNEQFF.

The chain uses TRBV14 and TRBJ2-5; weak D call: TRBD1 (5 bases). The CDR3 runs to 17 residues. Germline V lookup: CDR1 SGHDN, CDR2 FVKESK. The V gene lost 0 bases and the J gene lost 5 bases, with 19 bases spanning the gap. CDR3 sequence reads: CASSQDAWGQNLETQYF. The CDR3 DNA sequence: TGTGCCAGCAGCCAAGATGCGTGGGGCCAGAATCTGGAGACCCAGTACTTC.

The chain combines TRBV9 with TRBJ2-5; D tentatively fits TRBD1 or TRBD2 (6 bases each). V was clipped by 4 bases and J by 2 bases, with 15 bases between them. Germline V gene data show CDR1 as SGDLS and CDR2 as YYNGEE. This CDR3 spans 15 amino acids. The CDR3 nucleotides are TGTGCCAGCAGCCCCCGAAGGGGGGTTCAAGAGACCCAGTACTTC. Its protein is CASSPRRGVQETQYF. Full variable domain (rest looked up from reference TRBV9 and TRBJ2-5): DSGVTQTPKHLITATGQRVTLRCSPRSGDLSVYWYQQSLDQGLQFLIQYYNGEERAKGNILERFSAQQFPDLHSELNLSSLELGDSALYFCASSPRRGVQETQYFGPGTRLLVL.

This clone was seen more than once but under ten times. The V gene is TRBV7-2, the J gene TRBJ1-4, with D uncertain. This CDR3 is built from 16 residues. Deletions cut 5 bases from V and 3 bases from J, with 16 bases between. From germline, CDR1 is SGHTA and CDR2 FQGNSA. CDR3 nucleotides: TGTGCCAGCAGCCGAACCACCGGGTCCTCTAATGAAAAACTGTTTTTT. Amino acid sequence: CASSRTTGSSNEKLFF.

The rearrangement uses TRBV5-3 and TRBJ1-1, with a weak D call TRBD1 (6 bases). TRBV5-3 is filed as an ORF, its function uncertain. This CDR3 contains 14 residues. V dropped 3 bases and J dropped 3 bases, with 12 bases sitting between them. The CDR3 spells CARSSRGLDTEAFF. CDR3 in DNA: TGTGCCAGAAGCTCGCGGGGGCTTGACACTGAAGCTTTCTTT.

J is TRBJ2-3 and V is TRBV29-1; D is possibly TRBD1 (5 bases). The CDR3 is made up of 15 amino acids. The V end lost 5 bases, the J end lost 1 base, and 16 bases lay between the germline ends. The germline V gene has CDR1 SQVTM and CDR2 ANQGSEA. This CDR3 is CSVLPVLGRTDTQYF. As DNA, the CDR3 is TGCAGCGTTTTACCGGTCTTGGGGCGCACAGATACGCAGTATTTT.

This chain links TRBV4-2 with TRBJ1-2; D perhaps matches TRBD1 (5 bases). V lost 0 bases to trimming and J lost 4 bases, with 9 bases between them. CDR1 is LGHNA and CDR2 is YNFKEQ in the germline V gene. This CDR3 comprises 14 residues. CDR3 protein: CASSQDGQGYGYTF. Here the CDR3 DNA reads TGTGCCAGCAGCCAAGATGGTCAGGGCTATGGCTACACCTTC.

The CDR3, as DNA: TGTGCCAGCAGTTTATCGTCCAGCACAGATACGCAGTATTTT. It translates to CASSLSSSTDTQYF. This sequence joins TRBV27 and TRBJ2-3; no clear D. The V end was cut by 0 bases, the J end by 0 bases, with 4 bases between. The CDR3 sequence is 14 residues long. Germline CDR1 and CDR2: MNHEY and SMNVEV (reference sequence).

The chain joins TRBV30 to TRBJ2-3, with D uncertain. The V end was cut by 5 bases, the J end by 5 bases, with 8 bases between. The CDR3 is 11 amino acids. Germline V gives CDR1 GTSNPN, CDR2 SVGIG (reference sequence). CDR3 region: CAWLQIDTQYF. In DNA form, the CDR3 reads TGTGCCTGGTTGCAAATAGATACGCAGTATTTT.